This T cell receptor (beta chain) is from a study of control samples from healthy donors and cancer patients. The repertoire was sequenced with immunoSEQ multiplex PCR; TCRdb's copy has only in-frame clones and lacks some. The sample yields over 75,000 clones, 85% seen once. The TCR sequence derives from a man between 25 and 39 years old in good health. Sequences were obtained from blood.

CDR3 residues: CASSGLRRGDSYGYTF. DNA for the CDR3: TGTGCCAGCAGCGGTCTACGTAGGGGTGATAGCTATGGCTACACCTTC. This sequence joins TRBV27 and TRBJ1-2; a possible D gene is TRBD1 (5 bases). The germline gives CDR1 MNHEY, CDR2 SMNVEV (reference sequence). The V gene lost 6 bases and the J gene lost 4 bases, with 21 bases spanning the gap. The CDR3 spans 16 residues.